This TCR beta chain was captured in a study of blood T cell repertoires in COVID-19. How the authors handled the data: Nucleated cell counts were estimated from reference gene primer amplification. Measured with immunoSEQ multiplex PCR; TCRdb has only the in-frame clones, and not every one. V and J calls and clone size are copied from that table; D and trimming were computed from the DNA. Among 60,000 to 85,000 clones listed, 80% to 90% were seen once. V gave up 1 base and J gave up 0 bases, with 6 bases separating them. The CDR3 is 14 amino acids. The germline V gene has CDR1 MGHRA and CDR2 YSYEKL. This clone showed up just a few times.

The sample taken for sequencing was peripheral blood. V usage is TRBV4-1 and J usage is TRBJ1-2; D gene uncertain. The TCR originated in a woman aged 55-75 years with acute or convalescent COVID-19. The CDR3 loop is CASSQVAANYGYTF. DNA for the CDR3: TGCGCCAGCAGCCAAGTGGCAGCTAACTATGGCTACACCTTC.